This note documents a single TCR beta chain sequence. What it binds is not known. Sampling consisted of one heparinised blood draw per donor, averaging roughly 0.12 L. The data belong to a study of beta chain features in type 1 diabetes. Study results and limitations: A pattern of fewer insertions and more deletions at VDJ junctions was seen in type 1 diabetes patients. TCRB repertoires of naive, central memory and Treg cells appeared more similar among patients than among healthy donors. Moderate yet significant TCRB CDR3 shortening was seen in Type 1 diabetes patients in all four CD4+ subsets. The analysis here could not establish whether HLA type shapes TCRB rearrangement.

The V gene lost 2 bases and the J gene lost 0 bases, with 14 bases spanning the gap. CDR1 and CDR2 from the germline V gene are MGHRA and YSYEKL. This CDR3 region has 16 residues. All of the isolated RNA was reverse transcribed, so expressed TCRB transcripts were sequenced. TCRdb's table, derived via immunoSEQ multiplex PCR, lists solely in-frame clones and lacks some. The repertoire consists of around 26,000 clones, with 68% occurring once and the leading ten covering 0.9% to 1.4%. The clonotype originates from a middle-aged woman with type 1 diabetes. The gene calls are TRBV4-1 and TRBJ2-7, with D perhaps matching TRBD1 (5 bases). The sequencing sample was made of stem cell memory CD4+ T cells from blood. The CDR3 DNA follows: TGCGCCAGCAGCCAAAGTCTAGACAGTAGCTCCTACGAGCAGTACTTC. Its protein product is CASSQSLDSSSYEQYF.